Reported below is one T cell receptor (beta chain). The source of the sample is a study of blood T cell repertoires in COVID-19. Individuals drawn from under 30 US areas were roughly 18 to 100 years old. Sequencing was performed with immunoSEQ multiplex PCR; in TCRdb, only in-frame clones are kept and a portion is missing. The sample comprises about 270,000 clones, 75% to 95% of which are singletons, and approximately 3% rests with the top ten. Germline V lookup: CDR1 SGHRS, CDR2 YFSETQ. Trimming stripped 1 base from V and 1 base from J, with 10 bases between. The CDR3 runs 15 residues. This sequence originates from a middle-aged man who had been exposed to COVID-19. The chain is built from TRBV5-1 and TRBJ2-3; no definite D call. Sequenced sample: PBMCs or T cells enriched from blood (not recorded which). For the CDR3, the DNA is TGCGCCAGCAGCTTGCTAGTAGAGGGCACAGATACGCAGTATTTT. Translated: CASSLLVEGTDTQYF.